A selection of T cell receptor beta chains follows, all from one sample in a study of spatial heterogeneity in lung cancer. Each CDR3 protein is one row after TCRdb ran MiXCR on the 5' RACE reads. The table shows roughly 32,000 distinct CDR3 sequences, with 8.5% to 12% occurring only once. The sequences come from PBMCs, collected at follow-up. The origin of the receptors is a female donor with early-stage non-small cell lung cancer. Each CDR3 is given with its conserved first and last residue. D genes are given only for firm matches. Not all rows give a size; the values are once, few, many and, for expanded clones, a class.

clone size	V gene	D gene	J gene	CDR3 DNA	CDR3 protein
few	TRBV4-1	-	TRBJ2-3	TGCGCCAGCAGCCAAGTGAACCTGGTTAGCACAGATACGCAGTATTTT	CASSQVNLVSTDTQYF
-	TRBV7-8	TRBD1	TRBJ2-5	TGTGCCAGCAGCCCCATACCGACAGGGAACCAAGAGACCCAGTACTTC	CASSPIPTGNQETQYF
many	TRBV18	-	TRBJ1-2	TGTGCCAGCTCATCGAGGAGGGGCTGGGGCTACACCTTC	CASSSRRGWGYTF
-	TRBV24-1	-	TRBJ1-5	TGTGCCACCAGTGATCCCTTGGACTATAATCAGCCCCAGCATTTT	CATSDPLDYNQPQHF
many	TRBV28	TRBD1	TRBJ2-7	TGTGCCAGCAGTTTAAACCTACAGGGGTTTGTATACGAGCAGTACTTC	CASSLNLQGFVYEQYF
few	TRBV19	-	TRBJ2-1	TGTGCCAGTAGTATGTTTAATGAGCAGTTCTTC	CASSMFNEQFF
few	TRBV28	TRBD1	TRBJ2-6	TGTGCCAGCAGTTTTAGGACAGGCTACACGAACGTCCTGACTTTC	CASSFRTGYTNVLTF
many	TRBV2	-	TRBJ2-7	TGTGCCAGCAGTGTAGGAGACAGGCGCTTCGAGCAGTACTTC	CASSVGDRRFEQYF
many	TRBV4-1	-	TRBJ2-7	TGCGCCAGCAGCCACTTAGAGGACGGACCCTACGAGCAGTACTTC	CASSHLEDGPYEQYF
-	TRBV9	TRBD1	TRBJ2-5	TGTGCCAGCAGCACGGGACAGGGGATTGGAGAGACCCAGTACTTC	CASSTGQGIGETQYF
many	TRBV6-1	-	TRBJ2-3	TGTGCCAGCAGTGTTTCAGAAGGCACAGATACGCAGTATTTT	CASSVSEGTDTQYF
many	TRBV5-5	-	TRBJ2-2	TGTGCCAGCAGCTTGGTGCAGAATCGGGGCGGGGAGCTGTTTTTT	CASSLVQNRGGELFF
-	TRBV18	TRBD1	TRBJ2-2	TGTGCCAGCTCGTCGGACAGGGCCGCCGGGGAGCTGTTTTTT	CASSSDRAAGELFF
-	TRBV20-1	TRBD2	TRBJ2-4	TGCAGTGCTAGCCCCCCCGGGGGGTACGGCAAAAACATTCAGTACTTC	CSASPPGGYGKNIQYF
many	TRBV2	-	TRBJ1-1	TGTGCCAGCAGCCTTGGGAACACTGAAGCTTTCTTT	CASSLGNTEAFF
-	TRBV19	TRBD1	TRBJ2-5	TGTGCCAGTTCCACTACCCCCGACAGGGCGGAGACCCAGTACTTC	CASSTTPDRAETQYF
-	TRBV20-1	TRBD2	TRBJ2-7	TGCAGTGCTAGGACTAGCGGCTACGAGCAGTACTTC	CSARTSGYEQYF
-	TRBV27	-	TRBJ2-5	TGTGCCAGCAGTATCAGGGTCCAAGAGACCCAGTACTTC	CASSIRVQETQYF
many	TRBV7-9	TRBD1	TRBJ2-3	TGTGCCAGCAGCTTAGGACAGGGAATGACAGATACGCAGTATTTT	CASSLGQGMTDTQYF
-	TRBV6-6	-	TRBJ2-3	TGTGCCAGCCTGAGAGCGCAGTCTCTCACAGATACGCAGTATTTT	CASLRAQSLTDTQYF
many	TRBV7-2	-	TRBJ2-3	TGTGCCAGCAGCTTAGTCGGAGATTTCACAGATACGCAGTATTTT	CASSLVGDFTDTQYF
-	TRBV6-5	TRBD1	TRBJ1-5	TGTGCCAGCAGTCCGGACAGGGGGGTCAATCAGCCCCAGCATTTT	CASSPDRGVNQPQHF
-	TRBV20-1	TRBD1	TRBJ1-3	TGCAGTGCTATGTCACAGGGGGCTGAAAACACCATATATTTT	CSAMSQGAENTIYF
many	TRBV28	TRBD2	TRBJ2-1	TGTGCCAGCAGTCCCCGGACTAGCTATAACCTCGGGGAGCAGTTCTTC	CASSPRTSYNLGEQFF
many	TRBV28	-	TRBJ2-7	TGTGCCAGCAGCTCCAGCGGGTCGAGCTCCTACGAGCAGTACTTC	CASSSSGSSSYEQYF
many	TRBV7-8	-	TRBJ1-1	TGTGCCAGCAGCTTAGGACAGGCGCCTGAAGCTTTCTTT	CASSLGQAPEAFF
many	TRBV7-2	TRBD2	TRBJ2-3	TGTGCCAGCAGCAAGACTAGCGGGGGGGCAGATACGCAGTATTTT	CASSKTSGGADTQYF
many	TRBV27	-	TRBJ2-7	TGTGCCAGCAGTCCCGGGAGCGTCTACGAGCAGTACTTC	CASSPGSVYEQYF
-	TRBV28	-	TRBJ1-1	TGTGCCAGCATTAGCCTGAACACTGAAGCTTTCTTT	CASISLNTEAFF
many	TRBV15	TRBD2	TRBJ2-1	TGTGCCACCAGCAGCCTAGCGGGGGTGGGTAATGAGCAGTTCTTC	CATSSLAGVGNEQFF
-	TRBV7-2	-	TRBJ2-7	TGTGCCAGCAGCCCCAGGGGGGGGCGCTTCCACGAGCAGTACTTC	CASSPRGGRFHEQYF
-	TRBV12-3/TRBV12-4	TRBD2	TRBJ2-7	TGTGCCAGCAGTATAGGGACTAGCGGGAAAGAATACTTC	CASSIGTSGKEYF
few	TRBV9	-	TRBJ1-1	TGTGCCAGCAGCGTAGCAGGGAACACTGAAGCTTTCTTT	CASSVAGNTEAFF
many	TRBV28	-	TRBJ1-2	TGTGCCAGCAGCCCCACGGGGGGTAACTATGGCTACACCTTC	CASSPTGGNYGYTF
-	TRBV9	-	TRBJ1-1	TGTGCCAGCAGCCGACCCGGGGACCTCACTGAAGCTTTCTTT	CASSRPGDLTEAFF
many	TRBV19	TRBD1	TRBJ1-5	TGTGCCAGTAGTATATCGGGACAGACTAGCAATCAGCCCCAGCATTTT	CASSISGQTSNQPQHF
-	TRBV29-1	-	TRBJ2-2	TGCAGCGTTATTCCCGGCGAAAGGAACACCGGGGAGCTGTTTTTT	CSVIPGERNTGELFF
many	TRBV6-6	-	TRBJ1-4	TGTGCCAGCAGTCAGGGAGCCTCTAATGAAAAACTGTTTTTT	CASSQGASNEKLFF
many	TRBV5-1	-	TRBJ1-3	TGCGCCAGCAGCTTGGACTCCAGAAGCTCTGGAAACACCATATATTTT	CASSLDSRSSGNTIYF
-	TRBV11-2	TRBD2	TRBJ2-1	TGTGCCAGCAGCTTTGTTCGGGCCAGCGGGGGTTACAATGAGCAGTTCTTC	CASSFVRASGGYNEQFF
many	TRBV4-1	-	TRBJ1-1	TGCGCCAGCAGCCAAGATCCGAGGGGCACTGAAGCTTTCTTT	CASSQDPRGTEAFF
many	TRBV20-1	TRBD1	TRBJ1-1	TGCAGTGCTAGAGCCCGACAGGGAATGAACACTGAAGCTTTCTTT	CSARARQGMNTEAFF
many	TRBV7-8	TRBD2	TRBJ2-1	TGTGCCAGCAGCCCGGGACTAGCGGGGGGAATATCCTACAATGAGCAGTTCTTC	CASSPGLAGGISYNEQFF